Below are 17 T cell receptor beta chains sequenced from a single sample in a study of blood T cell repertoires in COVID-19. Profiling relied on immunoSEQ multiplex PCR, and the TCRdb table lists in-frame clones only, not all of them. Among over 200,000 clones listed, about 90% were seen once. The source material was peripheral blood. The receptors were gathered from a man aged 35 to 55 with active or convalescent COVID-19.

This rearrangement joins TRBV29-1 to TRBJ2-7; 7 nucleotides agree with TRBD1. CDR3 length equals 13 residues. Germline V gives CDR1 SQVTM, CDR2 ANQGSEA. The trim removed 5 bases at V and 3 bases at J, leaving 7 bases unmatched. CDR3 nucleotide sequence: TGCAGCGTTACCCACCGACAGGGCTACGAGCAGTACTTC. This translates into CSVTHRQGYEQYF.

This clone is a singleton in its sample. The chain carries TRBV10-2 and TRBJ1-2; 11 positions agree with TRBD1. Germline CDR1 and CDR2: WSHSY and SAAADI. The CDR3 spans 14 residues. J lost 7 bases, V lost 8 bases, and 9 bases had no gene match. CDR3 bases: TGCGCCAGCGAGGACAGGGGGCTTGGATTTGGCTACACCTTC. Encoded protein: CASEDRGLGFGYTF.

The V call is TRBV7-6, the J call TRBJ2-7, with D possibly TRBD2 on 6 matching bases. Germline CDR1 SGHVS, CDR2 FNYEAQ. CDR3 length: 15 residues. V was trimmed by 5 bases and J by 3 bases, leaving 17 bases between them. The CDR3 sequence: CASSLSDSGYYEQYF. Written as DNA, the CDR3 is TGTGCCAGCAGCCTTAGTGATAGCGGATACTACGAGCAGTACTTC.

This clone was found a few times. The chain couples TRBV5-1 to TRBJ1-2; TRBD1 matches at 8 bases. There are 17 residues in the CDR3. Per the germline V gene, CDR1 is SGHRS and CDR2 is YFSETQ. The V and J ends lost 4 bases and 3 bases, in that order; junction bases with no gene match: 14. The CDR3 loop reads CASSPRGSTGADYGYTF. The CDR3 DNA reads as TGCGCCAGCAGCCCACGGGGATCGACAGGGGCAGACTATGGCTACACCTTC.

CDR3 loop: CASSLNRGPHEQYF. As DNA, the CDR3 is TGTGCCAGCAGCTTAAACAGGGGGCCGCACGAGCAGTACTTC. This chain links TRBV7-3 with TRBJ2-7; TRBD1 aligns across 9 bases. V was clipped by 1 base and J by 5 bases; unmatched bases: 3. Germline CDR1 and CDR2: SGHTA and FQGTGA. The CDR3 extends over 14 amino acids.

The chain employs TRBV28 and TRBJ1-5, with D perhaps matching TRBD1 (6 bases). Germline V lookup: CDR1 MDHEN, CDR2 SYDVKM. V lost 10 bases to trimming and J lost 5 bases, with 12 bases between them. This CDR3 region has 12 residues. The CDR3 sequence: CATGQIDQPQHF. The CDR3 region has the DNA TGTGCCACCGGACAGATAGATCAGCCCCAGCATTTT.

The chain combines TRBV6-5 with TRBJ2-1; D gene uncertain. Germline V gene sequence: CDR1 MNHEY, CDR2 SVGAGI. The V and J ends lost 0 bases and 3 bases respectively, with 3 bases between them. This CDR3 spans 13 amino acids. The CDR3 DNA is TGTGCCAGCAGTTACTCTATCTACAATGAGCAGTTCTTC. Translation gives CASSYSIYNEQFF.

CDR3 sequence (DNA): TGTGCCAGCAGCTTGGACCTCCGGGAGACCCAGTACTTC. Its protein is CASSLDLRETQYF. This chain uses TRBV5-4 with TRBJ2-5; D is unclear. Germline V gene lookup returns CDR1 SGHNT and CDR2 YYREEE (reference sequence). Trimming removed 0 bases from V and 5 bases from J, with 8 bases in between. This CDR3 region has 13 residues. Full variable domain (outside the CDR3, taken from reference TRBV5-4 and TRBJ2-5): ETGVTQSPTHLIKTRGQQVTLRCSSQSGHNTVSWYQQALGQGPQFIFQYYREEENGRGNFPPRFSGLQFPNYSSELNVNALELDDSALYLCASSLDLRETQYFGPGTRLLVL.

The gene calls are TRBV27 and TRBJ2-2, with TRBD2 matching over 15 bases. V gave up 4 bases and J gave up 8 bases; unmatched junction bases: 8. Germline V lookup: CDR1 MNHEY, CDR2 SMNVEV (reference sequence). This CDR3 has 17 residues. CDR3 bases: TGTGCCAGCAGTTCCCGGACTAGCGGGGGGGCCAGAGGGGAGCTGTTTTTT. Translation: CASSSRTSGGARGELFF.

J is TRBJ2-3 and V is TRBV12-5; the D gene is possibly TRBD1 (6 bases). This CDR3 region has 13 residues. CDR1 is LGHNT and CDR2 is FRNRAP in the germline V gene. V lost 6 bases, J lost 10 bases, and 17 bases lay in between. This CDR3 reads CASGLVGGKAQYF. The CDR3 region has the DNA TGTGCTAGTGGCCTGGTAGGGGGTAAGGCGCAGTATTTT.

The chain is built from TRBV9 and TRBJ2-2; 9 nucleotides match TRBD1. This CDR3 has 16 residues. The V gene's germline CDR1 is SGDLS and CDR2 YYNGEE. Trimming cost V 4 bases and J 5 bases; bases outside gene matches: 9. In nucleotides, the CDR3 is TGTGCCAGCAGCCCTGACAGGGGGGGTAGGACCGGGGAGCTGTTTTTT. Translated, it gives CASSPDRGGRTGELFF.

The chain links TRBV4-1 to TRBJ2-1, with D perhaps matching TRBD2 (5 bases). Trimming left V 0 bases short and J 0 bases short, with 9 bases between. Germline assignment: CDR1 MGHRA and CDR2 YSYEKL. The CDR3 length is 16 residues. CDR3 protein: CASSQDSGNSYNEQFF. In nucleotides, the CDR3 is TGCGCCAGCAGCCAAGATTCGGGGAACTCCTACAATGAGCAGTTCTTC.

The chain joins TRBV25-1 to TRBJ1-1; TRBD1 matches 8 bases. Losses at the gene ends were 11 bases for V and 4 bases for J; bases not matched to a gene: 6. This CDR3 comprises 12 residues. Germline CDR1 and CDR2: MGHDK and SYGVNS. The CDR3 is CAAQGVSTEAFF. In DNA form, the CDR3 reads TGTGCCGCACAGGGGGTTTCCACTGAAGCTTTCTTT.

This clone was detected a few times. Other DNA sequences of this sample code for an identical CDR3. This chain connects TRBV28 to TRBJ1-1, with 7 nucleotides matching TRBD1. The V and J ends lost 5 bases and 2 bases, in that order; junction bases with no gene match: 5. Germline CDR1 MDHEN, CDR2 SYDVKM. This CDR3 comprises 14 residues. The CDR3 DNA follows: TGTGCCAGCAGTCCGAGAGGGGGCAACACTGAAGCTTTCTTT. As protein: CASSPRGGNTEAFF.

The chain uses TRBV27 and TRBJ2-7; 8 positions match TRBD1. The CDR3 spans 15 residues. J was trimmed by 1 base and V by 1 base; bases with no gene match: 3. CDR1 is MNHEY and CDR2 is SMNVEV in the germline V gene (reference sequence). The CDR3 reads CASSLWGTGSYEQYF. The CDR3, as DNA: TGTGCCAGCAGTTTATGGGGGACAGGATCCTACGAGCAGTACTTC.

The chain couples TRBV4-1 to TRBJ1-2, with 9 nucleotides matching TRBD1. CDR1 is MGHRA, CDR2 YSYEKL, per germline. The CDR3 sequence is 17 residues long. With 1 base clipped from V and 3 bases from J, the junction kept 9 bases outside the gene matches. Written as DNA, the CDR3 is TGCGCCAGCAGCCAAGCCGGGACAGGGCTTGACTACTATGGCTACACCTTC. Protein sequence: CASSQAGTGLDYYGYTF.

The chain couples TRBV2 to TRBJ1-1, with a weak D call TRBD1 (6 bases). Germline loops: CDR1 SNHLY, CDR2 FYNNEI. Between the trimmed V and J ends, which lost 3 bases and 11 bases, there was a span of 19 bases. This CDR3 is 14 amino acids long. The CDR3 DNA reads TGTGCCAGCAGTGACCTACTACAGGGCCCGGAGGCTTTCTTT. As protein: CASSDLLQGPEAFF. Full variable domain (remainder filled in from reference TRBV2 and TRBJ1-1): EPEVTQTPSHQVTQMGQEVILRCVPISNHLYFYWYRQILGQKVEFLVSFYNNEISEKSEIFDDQFSVERPDGSNFTLKIRSTKLEDSAMYFCASSDLLQGPEAFFGQGTRLTVV.